The T cell receptor (beta chain) under discussion was sequenced for a study of OX40 agonist ivuxolimab in advanced cancers. Findings and caveats of the study: CD4+ T cells averaged fewer expanded clones than CD8+ T cells.

Blood specimens came from baseline, cycle 4 day 1, and cycle 7 day 1. For this clone: The target antigen is unknown.

Profiling relied on immunoSEQ multiplex PCR, and the TCRdb table lists in-frame clones only, not all of them. The sample has 60,000 to 90,000 clones, about 81% seen once. The CDR3 covers 14 residues. V was pared by 5 bases and J by 7 bases, with 11 bases of the junction left unmatched. CDR1 and CDR2 from the germline V gene are KGHSH and LQKENI. The input for sequencing was CD4+ or CD8+ T cells sorted from blood, taken in a trial of the OX40 agonist ivuxolimab. The V gene is TRBV18, the J gene TRBJ2-7; 7 nucleotides line up with TRBD1. The origin of this receptor is an adult with an advanced solid tumor such as melanoma, head and neck, liver or kidney cancer. This CDR3 reads CASSTTGTLSEQYF. In DNA form, the CDR3 reads TGTGCCAGCTCAACGACAGGGACGTTGAGTGAGCAGTACTTC.